The entry below gives a single T cell receptor beta chain sequence along with its context. Its cognate antigen has yet to be identified. Base qualities are not recorded, but no much larger clone differs from it by a single base. The data derive from a study of OX40 agonist ivuxolimab in advanced cancers. Regarding the complete study: Ivuxolimab, which targeted the costimulatory receptor OX40 (CD134), was an agonistic, fully human IgG2 monoclonal antibody. Intravenous ivuxolimab was administered to patients every 2 weeks at six dose levels: 0.01, 0.1, 0.3, 1.5, 3 and 10 mg/kg. Of the roughly 51 patients in dose escalation, approximately 20 had hepatocellular carcinoma, some 15 had melanoma, 9 had renal cell carcinoma and 9 had head and neck cancer. In the dose-escalation cohort, 82.7% of patients were male, and the mean age was approximately 64 years, with a range of roughly 20 to 80. Patients were allowed to have had prior anti-PD-1, anti-PD-L1 or anti-CTLA-4 therapy, and around 41% of the dose-escalation patients had previously received checkpoint inhibitors. Partial responses were achieved by three dose-escalation patients, of whom one had hepatocellular carcinoma and two had cutaneous melanoma. The purpose of peripheral TCRbeta sequencing was to test whether ivuxolimab changed TCR sequence diversity and led to clonal T-cell expansion. The paper covers the monotherapy dose-escalation part of the phase I ivuxolimab trial, which included N ≈ 57 patients. Overall results and qualifications from the work: At doses of 0.1 to 3.0 mg/kg, clonal expansion of both CD4+ and CD8+ T cells in blood was seen between baseline and week 6. The antigen specificity of the clonally expanded peripheral T cells was not determined. In the 0.1-3.0 mg/kg groups, partial responders were among the patients with the lowest normalized peripheral clonal expansion, particularly in CD8+ T cells. After ivuxolimab, expanded clones were on average more numerous among CD8+ T cells than among CD4+ T cells. Low levels of normalized T-cell clonal expansion were also seen in some patients who did not respond.

A distance of 10 bases separates the germline ends of V and J, which lose 0 bases and 4 bases respectively. CDR1 and CDR2 (LGHNA, YSLEER) derive from the germline V gene. From cysteine to phenylalanine, the CDR3 is 14 amino acids long. Left in the record is the CDR3 DNA by itself, 42 bases read in frame from the first base. Patients with a history of autoimmune disease or receiving systemic immunosuppression were excluded from the trial. Peripheral blood for TCR sequencing was collected from all dose cohorts at baseline, on cycle 4 day 1, and on cycle 7 day 1. Samples came from an open-label, multicenter, first-in-human phase I dose-escalation trial of ivuxolimab. Adults with locally advanced or metastatic melanoma, renal cell, hepatocellular, or head and neck squamous cell carcinoma were enrolled in the trial. Before TCR sequencing, CD4+ and CD8+ T cells were separately sorted from peripheral blood.

For sequencing of the TCRbeta CDR3 region, genomic DNA was extracted from the sorted cells. The immunoSEQ Assay was used for sequencing of TCRbeta CDR3 regions. Not all clones reach the TCRdb copy of this immuneACCESS table, which keeps in-frame sequences only. Checked studies attribute under half of the gap to unresolved V genes and leave the rest unexplained. The sample contains about 80,000 clones, around four fifths of them found a single time. 0.76% of the sample rests with the top ten. This receptor was obtained from an adult with an advanced solid tumor such as melanoma, head and neck, liver or kidney cancer. The sample was CD4+ or CD8+ T cells sorted from blood, taken in a trial of the OX40 agonist ivuxolimab. The chain uses TRBV4-3 and TRBJ2-7; the D call is possibly TRBD1 or TRBD2, each sharing 6 bases. The encoded CDR3 is CASSQEPGAYEQYF. The DNA sequence follows: TGCGCCAGCAGCCAAGAACCGGGGGCGTACGAGCAGTACTTC.